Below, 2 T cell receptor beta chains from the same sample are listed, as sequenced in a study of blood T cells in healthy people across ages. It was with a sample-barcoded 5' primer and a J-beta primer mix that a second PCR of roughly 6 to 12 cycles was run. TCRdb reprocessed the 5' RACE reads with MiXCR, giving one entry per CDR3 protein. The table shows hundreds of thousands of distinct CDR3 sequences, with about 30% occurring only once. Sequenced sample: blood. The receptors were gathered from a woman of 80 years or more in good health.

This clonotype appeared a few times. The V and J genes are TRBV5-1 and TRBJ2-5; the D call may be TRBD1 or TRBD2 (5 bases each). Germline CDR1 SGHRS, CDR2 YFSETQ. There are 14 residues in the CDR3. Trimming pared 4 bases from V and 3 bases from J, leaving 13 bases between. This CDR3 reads CASSGTGAKETQYF. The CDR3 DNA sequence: TGCGCCAGCAGCGGAACCGGGGCCAAAGAGACCCAGTACTTC.

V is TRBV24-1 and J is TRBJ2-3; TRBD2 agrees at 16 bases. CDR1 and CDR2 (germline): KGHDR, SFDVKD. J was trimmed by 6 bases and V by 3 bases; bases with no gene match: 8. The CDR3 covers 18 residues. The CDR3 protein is CATSDLGGTSGRADTQYF. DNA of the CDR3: TGTGCCACCAGTGATCTGGGCGGGACTAGCGGGAGGGCCGATACGCAGTATTTT.